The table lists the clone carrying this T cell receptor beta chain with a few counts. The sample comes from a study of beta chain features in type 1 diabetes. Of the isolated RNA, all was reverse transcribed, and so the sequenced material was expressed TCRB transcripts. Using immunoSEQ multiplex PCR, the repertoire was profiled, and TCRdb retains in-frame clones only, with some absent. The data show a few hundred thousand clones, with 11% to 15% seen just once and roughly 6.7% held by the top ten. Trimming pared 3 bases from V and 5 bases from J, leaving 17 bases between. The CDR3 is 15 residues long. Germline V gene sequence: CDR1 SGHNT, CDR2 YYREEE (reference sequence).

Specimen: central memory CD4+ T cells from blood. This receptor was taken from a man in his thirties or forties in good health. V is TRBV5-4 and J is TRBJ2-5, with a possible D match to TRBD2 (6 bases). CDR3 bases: TGTGCCAGCAGCTCTACCCCTAGCGTGGAGGAGACCCAGTACTTC. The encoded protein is CASSSTPSVEETQYF.